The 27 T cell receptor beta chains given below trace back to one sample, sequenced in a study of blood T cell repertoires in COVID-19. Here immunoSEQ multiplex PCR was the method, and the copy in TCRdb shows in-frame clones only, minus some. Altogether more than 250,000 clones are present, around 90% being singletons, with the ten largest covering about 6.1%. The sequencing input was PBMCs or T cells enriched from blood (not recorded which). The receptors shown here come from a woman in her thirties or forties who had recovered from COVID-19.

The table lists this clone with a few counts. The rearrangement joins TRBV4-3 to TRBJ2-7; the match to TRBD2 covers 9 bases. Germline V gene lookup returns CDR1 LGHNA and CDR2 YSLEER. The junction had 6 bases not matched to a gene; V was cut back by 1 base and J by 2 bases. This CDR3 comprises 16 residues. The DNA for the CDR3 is TGCGCCAGCAGCCAAGCGAAGGCGGGAGGGGCCTACGAGCAGTACTTC. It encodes CASSQAKAGGAYEQYF.

The CDR3 region is CASSLDRDLDYEQYF. CDR3 DNA sequence: TGTGCCAGCAGCTTAGATCGGGACTTGGACTACGAGCAGTACTTC. The gene calls are TRBV13 and TRBJ2-7; D is perhaps TRBD2 (6 bases). The germline V gene encodes CDR1 PRHDT and CDR2 FYEKMQ (reference sequence). The CDR3 contains 15 residues. The V and J ends lost 1 base and 3 bases respectively, with 13 bases between them.

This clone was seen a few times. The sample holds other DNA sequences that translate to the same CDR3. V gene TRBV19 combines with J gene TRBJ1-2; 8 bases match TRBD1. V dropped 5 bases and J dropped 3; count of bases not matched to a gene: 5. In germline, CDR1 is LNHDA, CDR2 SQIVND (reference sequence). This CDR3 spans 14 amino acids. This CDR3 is CASSRGQGDYGYTF. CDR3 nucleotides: TGTGCCAGTAGTCGCGGACAGGGTGACTATGGCTACACCTTC. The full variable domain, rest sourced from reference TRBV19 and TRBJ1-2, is DGGITQSPKYLFRKEGQNVTLSCEQNLNHDAMYWYRQDPGQGLRLIYYSQIVNDFQKGDIAEGYSVSREKKESFPLTVTSAQKNPTAFYLCASSRGQGDYGYTFGSGTRLTVV.

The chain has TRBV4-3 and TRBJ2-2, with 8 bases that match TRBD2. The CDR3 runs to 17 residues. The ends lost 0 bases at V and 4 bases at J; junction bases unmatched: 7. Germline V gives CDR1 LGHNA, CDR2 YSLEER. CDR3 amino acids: CASSQDHQAGVTGELFF. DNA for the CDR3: TGCGCCAGCAGCCAAGATCATCAAGCGGGAGTCACCGGGGAGCTGTTTTTT.

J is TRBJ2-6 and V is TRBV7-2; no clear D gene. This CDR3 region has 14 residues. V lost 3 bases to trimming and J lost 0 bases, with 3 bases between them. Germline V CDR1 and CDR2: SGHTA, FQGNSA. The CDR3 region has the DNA TGTGCCAGCAGCTTTAACTCTGGGGCCAACGTCCTGACTTTC. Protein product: CASSFNSGANVLTF.

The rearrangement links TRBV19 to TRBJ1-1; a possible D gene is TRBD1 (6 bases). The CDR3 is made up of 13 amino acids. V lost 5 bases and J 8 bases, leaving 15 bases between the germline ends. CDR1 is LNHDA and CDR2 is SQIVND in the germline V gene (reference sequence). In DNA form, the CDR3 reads TGTGCCAGTAGTCCCCGGACAGCCCACGAAGCTTTCTTT. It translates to CASSPRTAHEAFF.

This CDR3 is CASSQGSGGTEAFF. CDR3 nucleotides: TGCGCCAGCAGCCAAGGATCGGGGGGCACTGAAGCTTTCTTT. This sequence joins TRBV4-3 and TRBJ1-1, with D perhaps TRBD1 (5 bases). The CDR3 spans 14 residues. The V end lost 1 base, the J end lost 4 bases, and 10 bases lay between the germline ends. The germline CDR1 and CDR2 sequences are LGHNA and YSLEER.

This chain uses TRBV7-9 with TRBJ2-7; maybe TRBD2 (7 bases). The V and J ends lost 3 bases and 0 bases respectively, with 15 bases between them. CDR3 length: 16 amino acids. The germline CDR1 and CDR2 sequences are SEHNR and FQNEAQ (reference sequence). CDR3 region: CASSFPGAGVSYEQYF. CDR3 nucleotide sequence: TGTGCCAGCAGCTTCCCAGGGGCGGGGGTCTCCTACGAGCAGTACTTC.

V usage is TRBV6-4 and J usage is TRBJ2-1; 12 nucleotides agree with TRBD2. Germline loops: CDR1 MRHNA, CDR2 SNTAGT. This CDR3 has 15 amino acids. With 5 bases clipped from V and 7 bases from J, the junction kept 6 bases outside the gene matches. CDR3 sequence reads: CASSPLAGGKNEQFF. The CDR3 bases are TGTGCCAGCAGTCCACTAGCGGGAGGAAAAAATGAGCAGTTCTTC.

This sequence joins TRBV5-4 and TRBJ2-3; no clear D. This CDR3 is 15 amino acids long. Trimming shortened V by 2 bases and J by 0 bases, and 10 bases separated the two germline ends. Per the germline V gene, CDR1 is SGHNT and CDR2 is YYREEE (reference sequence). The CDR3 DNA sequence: TGTGCCAGCAGCTTTTTAACGGGTAGCACAGATACGCAGTATTTT. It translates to CASSFLTGSTDTQYF.

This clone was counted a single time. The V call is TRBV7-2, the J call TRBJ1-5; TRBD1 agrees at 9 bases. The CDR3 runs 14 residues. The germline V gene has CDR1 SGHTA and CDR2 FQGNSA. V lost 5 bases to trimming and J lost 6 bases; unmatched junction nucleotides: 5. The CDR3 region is CASSQDRGSQPQHF. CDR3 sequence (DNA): TGTGCCAGCAGCCAAGACAGGGGGAGTCAGCCCCAGCATTTT.

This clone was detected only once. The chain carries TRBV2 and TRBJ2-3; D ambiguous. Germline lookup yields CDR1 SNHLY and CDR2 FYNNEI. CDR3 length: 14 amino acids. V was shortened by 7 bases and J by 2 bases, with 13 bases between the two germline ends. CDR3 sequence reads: CASILLSLTDTQYF. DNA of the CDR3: TGTGCCAGCATTCTACTTAGCCTCACAGATACGCAGTATTTT.

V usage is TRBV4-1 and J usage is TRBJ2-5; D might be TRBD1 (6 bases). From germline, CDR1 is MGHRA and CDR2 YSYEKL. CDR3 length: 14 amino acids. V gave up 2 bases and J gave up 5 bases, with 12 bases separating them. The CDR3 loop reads CASSQQGSAETQYF. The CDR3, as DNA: TGCGCCAGCAGCCAACAGGGGTCAGCCGAGACCCAGTACTTC.

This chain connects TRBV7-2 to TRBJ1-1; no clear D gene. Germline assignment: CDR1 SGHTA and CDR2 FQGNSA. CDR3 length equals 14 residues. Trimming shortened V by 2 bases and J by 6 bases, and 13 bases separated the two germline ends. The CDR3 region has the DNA TGTGCCAGCAGCTTAAGGCGCGTAGACTCTGAAGCTTTCTTT. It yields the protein CASSLRRVDSEAFF.

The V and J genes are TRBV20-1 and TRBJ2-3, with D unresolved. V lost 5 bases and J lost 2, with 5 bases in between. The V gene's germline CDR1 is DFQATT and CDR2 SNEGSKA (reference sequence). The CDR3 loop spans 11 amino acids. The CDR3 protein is CSAPYTDTQYF. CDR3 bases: TGCAGTGCTCCGTACACAGATACGCAGTATTTT.

The CDR3 nucleotides are TGTGCCATCGGGACGGGAGAAACCGGGGAGCTGTTTTTT. This codes for CAIGTGETGELFF. The chain uses TRBV10-3 and TRBJ2-2; TRBD2 might be the D (6 bases). CDR3 length equals 13 residues. Germline values: CDR1 ENHRY, CDR2 SYGVKD. Trimming removed 8 bases from V and 5 bases from J, with 12 bases in between.

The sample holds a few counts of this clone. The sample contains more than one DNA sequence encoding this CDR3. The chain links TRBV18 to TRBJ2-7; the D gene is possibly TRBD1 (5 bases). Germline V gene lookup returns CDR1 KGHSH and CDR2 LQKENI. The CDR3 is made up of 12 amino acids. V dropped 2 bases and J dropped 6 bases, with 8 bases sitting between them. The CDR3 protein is CASSPDRSEQYF. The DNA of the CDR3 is TGTGCCAGCTCACCAGACAGATCCGAGCAGTACTTC.

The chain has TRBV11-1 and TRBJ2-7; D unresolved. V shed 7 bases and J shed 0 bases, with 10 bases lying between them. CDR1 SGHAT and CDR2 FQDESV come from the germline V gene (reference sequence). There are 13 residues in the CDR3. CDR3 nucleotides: TGTGCCAGCACCCCCGGTAGCTCCTACGAGCAGTACTTC. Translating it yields CASTPGSSYEQYF.

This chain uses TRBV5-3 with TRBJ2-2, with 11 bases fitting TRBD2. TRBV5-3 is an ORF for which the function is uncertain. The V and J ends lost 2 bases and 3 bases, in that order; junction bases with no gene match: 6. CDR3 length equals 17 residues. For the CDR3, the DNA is TGTGCCAGAAGCTTTACTAGCGGGAGTAGTTACACCGGGGAGCTGTTTTTT. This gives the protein CARSFTSGSSYTGELFF.

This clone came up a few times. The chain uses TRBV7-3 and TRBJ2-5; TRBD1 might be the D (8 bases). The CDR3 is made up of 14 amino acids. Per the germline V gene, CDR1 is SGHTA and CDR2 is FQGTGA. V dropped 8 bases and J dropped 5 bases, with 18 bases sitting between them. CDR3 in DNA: TGTGCCAGCGCTCAGGGGGCGCGGGGGGAGACCCAGTACTTC. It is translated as CASAQGARGETQYF.

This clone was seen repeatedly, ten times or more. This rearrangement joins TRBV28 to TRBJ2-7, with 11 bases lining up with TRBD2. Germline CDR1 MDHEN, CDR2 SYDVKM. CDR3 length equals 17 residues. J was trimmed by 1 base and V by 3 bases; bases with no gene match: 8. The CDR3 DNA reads TGTGCCAGCAGTTTCGGGACTAGCGGCCAGGGGTCCTACGAGCAGTACTTC. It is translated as CASSFGTSGQGSYEQYF.

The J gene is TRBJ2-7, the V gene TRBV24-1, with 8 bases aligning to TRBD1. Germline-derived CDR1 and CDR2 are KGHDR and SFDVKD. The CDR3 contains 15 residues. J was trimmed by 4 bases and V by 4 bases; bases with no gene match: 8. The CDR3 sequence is CATSETTGGPYEQYF. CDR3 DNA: TGTGCCACCAGTGAGACCACAGGGGGACCGTACGAGCAGTACTTC.

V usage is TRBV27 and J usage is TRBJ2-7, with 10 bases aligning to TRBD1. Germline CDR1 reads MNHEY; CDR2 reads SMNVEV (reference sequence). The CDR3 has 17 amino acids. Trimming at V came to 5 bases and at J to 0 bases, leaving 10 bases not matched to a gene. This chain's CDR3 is CASSVAGQGLGSYEQYF. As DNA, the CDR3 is TGTGCCAGCAGTGTCGCGGGACAGGGGTTGGGCTCCTACGAGCAGTACTTC.

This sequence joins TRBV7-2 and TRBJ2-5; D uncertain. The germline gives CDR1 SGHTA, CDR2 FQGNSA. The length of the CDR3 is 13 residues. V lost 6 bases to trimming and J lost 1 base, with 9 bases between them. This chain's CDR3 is CASSPERQETQYF. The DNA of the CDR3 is TGTGCCAGCAGTCCGGAGCGCCAAGAGACCCAGTACTTC.

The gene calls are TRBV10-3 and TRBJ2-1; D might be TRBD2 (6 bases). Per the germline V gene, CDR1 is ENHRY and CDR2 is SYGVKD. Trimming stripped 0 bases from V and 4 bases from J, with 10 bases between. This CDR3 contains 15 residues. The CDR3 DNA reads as TGTGCCATCAGTGAGTCTAGCGGAGGTTACAATGAGCAGTTCTTC. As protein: CAISESSGGYNEQFF.

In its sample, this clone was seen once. The CDR3 coding sequence is TGTGCCAGCAGCTTAGTACTAGCGGGAGGTCAAGAGACCCAGTACTTC. Translating it yields CASSLVLAGGQETQYF. The chain carries TRBV11-1 and TRBJ2-5, with 12 bases that match TRBD2. V shed 1 base, J shed 2 bases, and the junction held 2 bases outside the gene matches. Germline-derived CDR1 and CDR2 are SGHAT and FQDESV (reference sequence). The CDR3 covers 16 residues.

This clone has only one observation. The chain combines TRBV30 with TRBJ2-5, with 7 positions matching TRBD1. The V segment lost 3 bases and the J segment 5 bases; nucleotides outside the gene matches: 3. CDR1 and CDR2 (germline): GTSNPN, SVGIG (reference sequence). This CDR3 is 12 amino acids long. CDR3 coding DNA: TGTGCCTGGAGACAGGGGTGGGAGACCCAGTACTTC. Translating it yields CAWRQGWETQYF.